The subject of this entry is one T cell receptor (beta chain). Antigen: not known. Profiled with immunoSEQ multiplex PCR; TCRdb holds only in-frame clones, not every one. The sample holds roughly 24,000 clones; just under 80% are singletons and the top ten take 20% to 30%. With 3 bases removed from V and 7 bases from J, the gap between germline ends came to 9 bases. CDR3 size: 12 residues. Looked up from germline, CDR1 is SGHAT and CDR2 is FQNNGV. This entry belongs to a study of OX40 agonist ivuxolimab in advanced cancers. About the study: Those treated in dose escalation had hepatocellular carcinoma, melanoma, renal cell cancer or head and neck cancer. Study findings and constraints: Normalized T-cell clonal expansion was also low in a subset of nonresponders. Relatively little clonal expansion, among the lowest observed, appeared in partial responders at 0.1-3.0 mg/kg. Within 6 weeks, CD4+ and CD8+ blood T cells expanded clonally at 0.1 to 3.0 mg/kg.

This TCR derives from an adult with an advanced solid tumor such as melanoma, head and neck, liver or kidney cancer. This chain connects TRBV11-2 to TRBJ2-5; maybe TRBD2 (5 bases). The sequences come from CD4+ or CD8+ T cells sorted from blood, collected in a trial of the OX40 agonist ivuxolimab. DNA for the CDR3: TGTGCCAGCAGCTTGAAAAGCGGGACCCAGTACTTC. Translation: CASSLKSGTQYF.